This T cell receptor beta chain was profiled in a study of CD8+CD57+ T cells in acquired aplastic anemia. As for the study in general: On average, sorted CD4+ and CD8+ cells gave around 3 ug of DNA. Study outcomes and limitations: The CD8+ Simpson's diversity of patients and controls was not significantly different.

Genomic DNA provided the template from which TCR beta VDJ and CDR3 profiles were obtained. One entry per CDR3 protein results from TCRdb running MiXCR on the reads. The sample includes a few hundred thousand distinct CDR3 sequences, roughly 50% seen only once; the top ten take roughly 8%. This clonotype occurred many times. What it recognizes is unknown. The germline CDR1 and CDR2 sequences are MNHEY and SVGEGT. Losses at the gene ends were 6 bases for V and 0 bases for J; bases not matched to a gene: 5. The CDR3 consists of 16 residues. The sample consisted of sorted CD4+, CD8+, or CD8+CD57+ T cells (not recorded which) from PBMCs. The V call is TRBV6-2 or TRBV6-3, the J call TRBJ1-3; TRBD1 matches at 10 bases. The clonotype originates from a human donor with severe aplastic anemia or a healthy control (not recorded which). CDR3 DNA: TGTGCCAGCAGAAGACAGGGGGCCCCCTCTGGAAACACCATATATTTT. It specifies CASRRQGAPSGNTIYF.